This T cell receptor beta chain was documented in a study of tumor and adjacent non-tumor tissue in lung cancer. No cell sorting was done before RNA was extracted from the tissue. As regards this clonotype: As yet, its antigen is unknown.

Findings and caveats of the study: TCR diversity was significantly greater in tumor than normal lung tissue.

TCRbeta libraries were built with three rounds of nested PCR, modified from ARM-PCR. One entry per CDR3 protein results from TCRdb running MiXCR on the multiplex PCR reads. The table lists tens of thousands of distinct CDR3 sequences, 55% to 70% of them singletons. V was clipped by 7 bases and J by 12 bases; unmatched bases: 21. CDR1 and CDR2 from the germline V gene are SNHLY and FYNNEI. The CDR3 spans 16 residues. The clonotype was recovered from a man aged 50 to 59 with non-small cell lung cancer. This rearrangement joins TRBV2 to TRBJ1-5, with 7 bases lining up with TRBD1. The sample was lung tumor tissue. CDR3 residues: CASNGVTGQPDRVQHF. In DNA form, the CDR3 reads TGTGCCAGCAATGGGGTTACGGGACAGCCCGATAGGGTCCAGCATTTT.